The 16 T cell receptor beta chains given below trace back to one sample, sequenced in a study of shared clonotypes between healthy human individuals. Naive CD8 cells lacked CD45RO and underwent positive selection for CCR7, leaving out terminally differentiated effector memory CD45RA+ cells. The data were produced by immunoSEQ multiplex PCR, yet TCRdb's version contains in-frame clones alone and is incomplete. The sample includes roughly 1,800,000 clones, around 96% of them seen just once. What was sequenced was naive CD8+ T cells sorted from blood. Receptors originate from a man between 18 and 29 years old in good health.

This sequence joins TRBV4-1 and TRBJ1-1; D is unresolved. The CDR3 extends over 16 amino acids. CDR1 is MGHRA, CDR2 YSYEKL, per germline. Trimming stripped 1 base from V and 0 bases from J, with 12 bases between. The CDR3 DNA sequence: TGCGCCAGCAGCCAAGTCGTAGGGTCCCTGAACACTGAAGCTTTCTTT. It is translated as CASSQVVGSLNTEAFF.

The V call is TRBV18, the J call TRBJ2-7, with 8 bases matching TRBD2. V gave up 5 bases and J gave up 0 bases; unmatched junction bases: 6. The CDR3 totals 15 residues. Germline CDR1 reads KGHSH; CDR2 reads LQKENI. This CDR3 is CASSAGTSPSYEQYF. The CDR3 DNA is TGTGCCAGCTCAGCAGGGACTAGTCCCTCCTACGAGCAGTACTTC.

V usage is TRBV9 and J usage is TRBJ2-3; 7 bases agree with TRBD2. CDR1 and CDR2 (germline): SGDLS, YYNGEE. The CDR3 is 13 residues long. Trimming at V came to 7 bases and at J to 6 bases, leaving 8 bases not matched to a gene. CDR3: CASGGGPYDTQYF. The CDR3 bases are TGTGCCAGCGGGGGAGGGCCCTACGATACGCAGTATTTT.

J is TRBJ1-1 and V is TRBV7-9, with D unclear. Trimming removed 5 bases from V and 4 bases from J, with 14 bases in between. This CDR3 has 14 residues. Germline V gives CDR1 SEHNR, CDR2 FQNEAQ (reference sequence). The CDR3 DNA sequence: TGTGCCAGCAGCCCGTACGAGGCAACCACTGAAGCTTTCTTT. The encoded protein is CASSPYEATTEAFF. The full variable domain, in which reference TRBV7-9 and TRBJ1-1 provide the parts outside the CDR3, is DTGVSQNPRHKITKRGQNVTFRCDPISEHNRLYWYRQTLGQGPEFLTYFQNEAQLEKSRLLSDRFSAERPKGSFSTLEIQRTEQGDSAMYLCASSPYEATTEAFFGQGTRLTVV.

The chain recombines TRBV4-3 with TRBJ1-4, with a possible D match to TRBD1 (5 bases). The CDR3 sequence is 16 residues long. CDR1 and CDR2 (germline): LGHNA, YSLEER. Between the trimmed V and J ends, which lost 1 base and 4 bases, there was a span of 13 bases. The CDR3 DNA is TGCGCCAGCAGCCAAGTGCCTGGGGGGGATAATGAAAAACTGTTTTTT. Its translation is CASSQVPGGDNEKLFF.

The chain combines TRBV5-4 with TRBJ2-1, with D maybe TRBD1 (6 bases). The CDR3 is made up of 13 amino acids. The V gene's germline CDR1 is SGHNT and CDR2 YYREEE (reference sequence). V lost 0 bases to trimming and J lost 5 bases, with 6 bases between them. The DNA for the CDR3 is TGTGCCAGCAGCTTGGGGGGGCACAATGAGCAGTTCTTC. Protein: CASSLGGHNEQFF.

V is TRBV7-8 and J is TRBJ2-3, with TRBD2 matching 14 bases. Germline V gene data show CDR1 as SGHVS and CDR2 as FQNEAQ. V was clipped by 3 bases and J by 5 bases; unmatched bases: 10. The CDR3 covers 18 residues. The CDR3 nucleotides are TGTGCCAGCAGCTTCCTAGGGGGACTAGCGGGAGTTCGAGATACGCAGTATTTT. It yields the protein CASSFLGGLAGVRDTQYF.

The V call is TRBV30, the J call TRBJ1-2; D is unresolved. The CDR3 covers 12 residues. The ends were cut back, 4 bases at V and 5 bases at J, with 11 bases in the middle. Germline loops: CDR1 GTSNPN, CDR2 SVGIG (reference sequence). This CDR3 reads CAWNEGGYGYTF. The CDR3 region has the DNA TGTGCCTGGAACGAGGGAGGGTATGGCTACACCTTC.

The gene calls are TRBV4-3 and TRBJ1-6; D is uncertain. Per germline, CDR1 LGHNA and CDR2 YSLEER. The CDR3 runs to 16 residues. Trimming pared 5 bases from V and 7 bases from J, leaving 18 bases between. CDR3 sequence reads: CASSSSSGPLNSPLHF. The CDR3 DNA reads TGCGCCAGCAGCTCTTCATCCGGTCCTTTGAATTCACCCCTCCACTTT.

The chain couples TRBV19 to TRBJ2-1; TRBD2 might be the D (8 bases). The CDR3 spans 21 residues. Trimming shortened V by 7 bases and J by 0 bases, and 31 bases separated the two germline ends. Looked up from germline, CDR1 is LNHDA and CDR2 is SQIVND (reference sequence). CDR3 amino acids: CASKGGGKRERDQGSYNEQFF. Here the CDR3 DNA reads TGTGCCAGTAAAGGAGGGGGCAAGCGGGAGCGCGATCAGGGCTCCTACAATGAGCAGTTCTTC.

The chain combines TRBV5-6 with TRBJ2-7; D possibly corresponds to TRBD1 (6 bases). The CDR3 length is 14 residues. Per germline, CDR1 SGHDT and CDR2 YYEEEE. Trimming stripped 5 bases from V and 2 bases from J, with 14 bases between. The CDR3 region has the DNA TGTGCCAGCAGGCCTCAGGGGCTCCCCTACGAGCAGTACTTC. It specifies CASRPQGLPYEQYF.

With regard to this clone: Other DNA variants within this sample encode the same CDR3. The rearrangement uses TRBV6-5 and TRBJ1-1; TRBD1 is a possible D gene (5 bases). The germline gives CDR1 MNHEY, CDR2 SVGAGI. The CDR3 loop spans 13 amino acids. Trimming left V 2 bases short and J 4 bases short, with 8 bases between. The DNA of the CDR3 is TGTGCCAGCAGTTACCCTGGGGGCACTGAAGCTTTCTTT. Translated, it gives CASSYPGGTEAFF.

The CDR3: CASSDSSGGALDTQYF. The CDR3 DNA reads as TGTGCCAGCAGCGATTCTAGCGGGGGGGCCTTAGATACGCAGTATTTT. The chain combines TRBV11-3 with TRBJ2-3, with 12 bases fitting TRBD2. The germline CDR1 and CDR2 sequences are SGHNT and YENEEA. Trimming removed 5 bases from V and 5 bases from J; junction bases left unmatched: 8. This CDR3 contains 16 residues.

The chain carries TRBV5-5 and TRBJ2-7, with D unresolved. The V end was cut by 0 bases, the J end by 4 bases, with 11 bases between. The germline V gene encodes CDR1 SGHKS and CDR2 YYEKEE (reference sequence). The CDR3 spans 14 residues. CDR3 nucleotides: TGTGCCAGCAGCTTGGCTTCGATGCAGTACGAGCAGTACTTC. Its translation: CASSLASMQYEQYF.

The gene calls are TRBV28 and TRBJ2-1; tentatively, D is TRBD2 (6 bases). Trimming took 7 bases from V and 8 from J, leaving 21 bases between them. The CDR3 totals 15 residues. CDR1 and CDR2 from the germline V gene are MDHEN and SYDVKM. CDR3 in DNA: TGTGCCAGCAACCTGGAGGTAGGAGGGTCCCATGAGCAGTTCTTC. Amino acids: CASNLEVGGSHEQFF.

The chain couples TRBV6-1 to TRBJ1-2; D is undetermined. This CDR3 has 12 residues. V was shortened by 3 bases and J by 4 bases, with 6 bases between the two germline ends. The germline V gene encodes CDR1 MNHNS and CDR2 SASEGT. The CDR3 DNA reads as TGTGCCAGCAGTGAGTTCGCCTATGGCTACACCTTC. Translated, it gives CASSEFAYGYTF.